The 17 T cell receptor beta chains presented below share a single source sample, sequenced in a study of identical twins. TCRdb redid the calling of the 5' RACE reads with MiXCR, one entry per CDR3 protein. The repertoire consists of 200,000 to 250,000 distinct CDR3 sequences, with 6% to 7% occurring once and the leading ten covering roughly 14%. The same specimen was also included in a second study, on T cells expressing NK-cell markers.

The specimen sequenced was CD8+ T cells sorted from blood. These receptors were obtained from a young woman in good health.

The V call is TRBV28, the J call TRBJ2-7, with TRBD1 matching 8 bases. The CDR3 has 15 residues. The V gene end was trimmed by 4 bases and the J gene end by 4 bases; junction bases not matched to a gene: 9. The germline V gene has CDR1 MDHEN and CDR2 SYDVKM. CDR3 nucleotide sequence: TGTGCCAGCAGTTCCGGACAGGGACAGCTTTACGAGCAGTACTTC. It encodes CASSSGQGQLYEQYF.

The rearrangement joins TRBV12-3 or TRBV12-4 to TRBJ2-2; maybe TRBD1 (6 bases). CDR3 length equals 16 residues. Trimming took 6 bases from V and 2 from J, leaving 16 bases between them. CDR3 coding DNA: TGTGCCAGCAGCTCCTCGGACAGAGAAAACACCGGGGAGCTGTTTTTT. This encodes CASSSSDRENTGELFF.

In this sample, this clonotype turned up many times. CDR3: CSVVPDRHDEQFF. Written as DNA, the CDR3 is TGCAGCGTTGTCCCAGACCGCCATGATGAGCAGTTCTTC. The V call is TRBV29-1, the J call TRBJ2-1, with D unclear. Germline CDR1 is SQVTM and CDR2 is ANQGSEA. Trimming cost V 4 bases and J 8 bases, with 15 bases left between them. The CDR3 is 13 amino acids.

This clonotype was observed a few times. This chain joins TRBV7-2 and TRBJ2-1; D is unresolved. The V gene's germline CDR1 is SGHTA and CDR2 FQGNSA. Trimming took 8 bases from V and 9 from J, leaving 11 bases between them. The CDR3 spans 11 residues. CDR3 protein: CASLIGREQFF. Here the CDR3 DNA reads TGTGCCAGCTTAATCGGGCGTGAGCAGTTCTTC.

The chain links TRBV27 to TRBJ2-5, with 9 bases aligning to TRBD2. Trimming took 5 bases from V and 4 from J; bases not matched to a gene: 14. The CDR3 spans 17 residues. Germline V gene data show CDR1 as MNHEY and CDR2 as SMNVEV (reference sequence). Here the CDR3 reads CASSTRGSGSLAETQYF. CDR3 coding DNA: TGTGCCAGCAGTACCCGGGGTAGCGGGAGCCTCGCAGAGACCCAGTACTTC.

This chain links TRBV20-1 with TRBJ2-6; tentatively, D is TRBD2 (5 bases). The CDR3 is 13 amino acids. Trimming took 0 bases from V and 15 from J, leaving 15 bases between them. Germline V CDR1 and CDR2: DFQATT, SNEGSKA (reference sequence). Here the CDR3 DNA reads TGCAGTGCTAGAGATTCCCCTCTAGAGGGCCTGACTTTC. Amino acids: CSARDSPLEGLTF.

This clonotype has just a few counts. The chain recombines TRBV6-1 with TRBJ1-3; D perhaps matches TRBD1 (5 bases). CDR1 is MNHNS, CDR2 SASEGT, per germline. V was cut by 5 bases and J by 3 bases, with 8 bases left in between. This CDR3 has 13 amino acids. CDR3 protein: CASSKGNGNTIYF. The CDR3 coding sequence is TGTGCCAGCAGTAAGGGGAATGGAAACACCATATATTTT.

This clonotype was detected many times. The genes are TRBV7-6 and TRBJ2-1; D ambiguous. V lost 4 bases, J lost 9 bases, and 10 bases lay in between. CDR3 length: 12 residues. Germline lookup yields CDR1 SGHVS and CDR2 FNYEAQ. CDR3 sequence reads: CASSYSAGEQFF. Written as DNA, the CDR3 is TGTGCCAGCAGCTACAGTGCCGGTGAGCAGTTCTTC.

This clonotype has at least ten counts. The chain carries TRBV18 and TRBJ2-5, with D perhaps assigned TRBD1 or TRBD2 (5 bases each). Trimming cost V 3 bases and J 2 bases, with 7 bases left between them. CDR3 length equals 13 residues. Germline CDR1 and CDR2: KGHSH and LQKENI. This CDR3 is CASSPGRQETQYF. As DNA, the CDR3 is TGTGCCAGCTCACCGGGACGTCAAGAGACCCAGTACTTC.

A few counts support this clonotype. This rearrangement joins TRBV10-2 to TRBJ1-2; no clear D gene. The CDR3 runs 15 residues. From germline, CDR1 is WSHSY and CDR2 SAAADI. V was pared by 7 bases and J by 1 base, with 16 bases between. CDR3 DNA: TGCGCCAGCACTGCAGGACTTCAGCTTAACTATGGCTACACCTTC. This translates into CASTAGLQLNYGYTF.

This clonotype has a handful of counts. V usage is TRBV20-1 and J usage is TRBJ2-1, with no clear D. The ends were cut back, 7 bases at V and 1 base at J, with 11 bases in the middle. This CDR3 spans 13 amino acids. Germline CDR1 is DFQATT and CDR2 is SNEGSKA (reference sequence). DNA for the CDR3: TGCAGTGTTCGGGCCGTATCCTACAATGAGCAGTTCTTC. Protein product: CSVRAVSYNEQFF.

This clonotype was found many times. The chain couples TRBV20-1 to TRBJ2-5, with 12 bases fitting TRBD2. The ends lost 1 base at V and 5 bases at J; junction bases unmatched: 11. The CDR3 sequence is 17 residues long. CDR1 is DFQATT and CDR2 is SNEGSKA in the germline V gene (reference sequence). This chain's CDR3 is CSARVYLAGGPAETQYF. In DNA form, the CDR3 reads TGCAGTGCTAGAGTTTACCTAGCGGGGGGGCCGGCTGAGACCCAGTACTTC.

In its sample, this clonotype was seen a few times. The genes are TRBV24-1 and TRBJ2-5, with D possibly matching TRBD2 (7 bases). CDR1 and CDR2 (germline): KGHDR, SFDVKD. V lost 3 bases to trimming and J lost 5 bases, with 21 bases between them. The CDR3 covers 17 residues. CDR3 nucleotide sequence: TGTGCCACCAGTGATGGCGGGCGGGGGCTGCTCCGGGAGACCCAGTACTTC. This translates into CATSDGGRGLLRETQYF.

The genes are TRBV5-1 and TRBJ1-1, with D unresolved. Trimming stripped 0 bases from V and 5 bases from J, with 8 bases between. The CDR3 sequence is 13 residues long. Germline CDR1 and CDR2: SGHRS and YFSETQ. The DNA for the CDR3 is TGCGCCAGCAGCTTGGAGGTGGCTACTGAAGCTTTCTTT. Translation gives CASSLEVATEAFF.

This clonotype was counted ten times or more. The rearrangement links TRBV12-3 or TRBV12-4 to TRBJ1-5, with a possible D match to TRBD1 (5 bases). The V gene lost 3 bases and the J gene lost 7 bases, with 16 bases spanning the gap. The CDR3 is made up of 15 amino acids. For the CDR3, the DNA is TGTGCCAGCAGTTTTGGGGGGGTATCCGGGCAGCCCCAGCATTTT. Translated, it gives CASSFGGVSGQPQHF.

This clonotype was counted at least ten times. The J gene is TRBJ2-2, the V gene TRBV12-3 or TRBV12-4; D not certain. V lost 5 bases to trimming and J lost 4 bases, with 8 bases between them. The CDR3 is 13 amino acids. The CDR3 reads CASSPISTGELFF. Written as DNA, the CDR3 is TGTGCCAGCAGTCCCATCAGCACCGGGGAGCTGTTTTTT.

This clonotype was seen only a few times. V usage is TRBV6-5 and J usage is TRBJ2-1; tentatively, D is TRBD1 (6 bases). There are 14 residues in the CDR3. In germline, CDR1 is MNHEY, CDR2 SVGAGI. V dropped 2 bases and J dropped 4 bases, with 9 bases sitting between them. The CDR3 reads CASSYRQGYNEQFF. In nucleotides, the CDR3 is TGTGCCAGCAGTTACAGGCAGGGGTACAATGAGCAGTTCTTC.